The 2 T cell receptor beta chains below come from one sample, sequenced in a study of shared clonotypes between healthy human individuals. Positively selected for CCR7, the CD45RO-negative cells used as naive CD8 cells excluded terminally differentiated effector memory CD45RA+ cells. Some clones are missing from TCRdb's copy, which holds only in-frame ones; the method was immunoSEQ multiplex PCR. Among around 2,000,000 clones listed, roughly 94% were seen once. Sequences were obtained from naive CD8+ T cells sorted from blood. The receptors derive from a man younger than 30 in good health.

The rearrangement uses TRBV7-9 and TRBJ1-1; the D is unclear. The V gene's germline CDR1 is SEHNR and CDR2 FQNEAQ (reference sequence). The CDR3 extends over 14 amino acids. The CDR3 loop is CADREGPGNTEAFF. The CDR3 DNA is TGTGCGGATAGGGAGGGCCCAGGGAACACTGAAGCTTTCTTT.

This sequence joins TRBV5-6 and TRBJ2-3; weak D call: TRBD1 (6 bases). Per the germline V gene, CDR1 is SGHDT and CDR2 is YYEEEE. V gave up 4 bases and J gave up 4 bases, with 10 bases separating them. This CDR3 is built from 13 residues. CDR3 protein: CASSATGSDTQYF. In DNA form, the CDR3 reads TGTGCCAGCAGCGCCACAGGGTCAGATACGCAGTATTTT. The complete variable domain, with remaining parts taken from reference TRBV5-6 and TRBJ2-3, reads DAGVTQSPTHLIKTRGQQVTLRCSPKSGHDTVSWYQQALGQGPQFIFQYYEEEERQRGNFPDRFSGHQFPNYSSELNVNALLLGDSALYLCASSATGSDTQYFGPGTRLTVL.